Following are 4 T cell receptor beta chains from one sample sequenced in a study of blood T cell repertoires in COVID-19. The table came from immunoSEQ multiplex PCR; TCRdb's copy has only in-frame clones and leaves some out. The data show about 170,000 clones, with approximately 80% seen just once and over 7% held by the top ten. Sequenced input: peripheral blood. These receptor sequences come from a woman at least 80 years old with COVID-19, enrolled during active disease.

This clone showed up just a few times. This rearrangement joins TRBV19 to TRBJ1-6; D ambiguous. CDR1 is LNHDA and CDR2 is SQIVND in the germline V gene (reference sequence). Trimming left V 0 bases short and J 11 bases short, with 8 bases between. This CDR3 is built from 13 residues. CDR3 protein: CASSIEALAPLHF. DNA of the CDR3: TGTGCCAGTAGTATAGAGGCCCTGGCACCCCTCCACTTT.

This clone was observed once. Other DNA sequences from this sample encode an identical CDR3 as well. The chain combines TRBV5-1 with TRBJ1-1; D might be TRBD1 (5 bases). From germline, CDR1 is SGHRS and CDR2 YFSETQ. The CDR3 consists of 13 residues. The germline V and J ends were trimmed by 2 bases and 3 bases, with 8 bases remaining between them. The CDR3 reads CASSFGGDTEAFF. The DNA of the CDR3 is TGCGCCAGCAGCTTTGGAGGGGACACTGAAGCTTTCTTT.

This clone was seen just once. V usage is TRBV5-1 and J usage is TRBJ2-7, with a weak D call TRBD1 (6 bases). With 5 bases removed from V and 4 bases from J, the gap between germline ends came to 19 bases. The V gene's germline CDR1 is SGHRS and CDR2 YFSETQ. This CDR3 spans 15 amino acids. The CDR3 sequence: CASSPGTPLPYEQYF. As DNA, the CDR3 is TGCGCCAGCAGTCCCGGGACACCTCTCCCATACGAGCAGTACTTC. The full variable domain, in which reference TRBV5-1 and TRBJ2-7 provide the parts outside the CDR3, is KAGVTQTPRYLIKTRGQQVTLSCSPISGHRSVSWYQQTPGQGLQFLFEYFSETQRNKGNFPGRFSGRQFSNSRSEMNVSTLELGDSALYLCASSPGTPLPYEQYFGPGTRLTVT.

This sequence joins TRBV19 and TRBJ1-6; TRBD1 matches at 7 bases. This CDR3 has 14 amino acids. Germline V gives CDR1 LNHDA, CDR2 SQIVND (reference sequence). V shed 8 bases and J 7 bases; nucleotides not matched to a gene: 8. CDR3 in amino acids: CASETGTENSPLHF. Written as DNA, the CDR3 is TGTGCCAGTGAAACTGGGACAGAGAATTCACCCCTCCACTTT.